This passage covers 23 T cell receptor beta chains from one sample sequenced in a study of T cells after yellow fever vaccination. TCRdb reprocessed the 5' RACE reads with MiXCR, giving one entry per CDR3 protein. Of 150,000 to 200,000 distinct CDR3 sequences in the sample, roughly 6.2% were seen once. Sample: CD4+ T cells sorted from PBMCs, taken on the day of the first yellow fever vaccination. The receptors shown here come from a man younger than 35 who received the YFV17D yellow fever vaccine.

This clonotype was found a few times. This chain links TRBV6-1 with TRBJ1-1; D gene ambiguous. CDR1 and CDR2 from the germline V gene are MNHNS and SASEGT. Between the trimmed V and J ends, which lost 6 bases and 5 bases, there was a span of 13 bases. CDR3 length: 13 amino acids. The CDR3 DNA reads TGTGCCAGCAGGAACCTTCCAGGTACTGAAGCTTTCTTT. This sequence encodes CASRNLPGTEAFF.

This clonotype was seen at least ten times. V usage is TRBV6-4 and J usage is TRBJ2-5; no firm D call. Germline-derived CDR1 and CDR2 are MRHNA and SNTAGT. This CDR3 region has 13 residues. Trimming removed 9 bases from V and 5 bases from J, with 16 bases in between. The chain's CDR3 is CASANRAGETQYF. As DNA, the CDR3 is TGTGCCAGTGCTAACCGGGCCGGGGAGACCCAGTACTTC.

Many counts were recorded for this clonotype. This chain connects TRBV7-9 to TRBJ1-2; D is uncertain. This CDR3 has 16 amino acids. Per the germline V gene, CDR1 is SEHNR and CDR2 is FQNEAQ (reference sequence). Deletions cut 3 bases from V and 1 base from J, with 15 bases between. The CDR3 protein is CASSFGTASDNYGYTF. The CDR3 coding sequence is TGTGCCAGCAGCTTCGGTACAGCTTCAGATAACTATGGCTACACCTTC.

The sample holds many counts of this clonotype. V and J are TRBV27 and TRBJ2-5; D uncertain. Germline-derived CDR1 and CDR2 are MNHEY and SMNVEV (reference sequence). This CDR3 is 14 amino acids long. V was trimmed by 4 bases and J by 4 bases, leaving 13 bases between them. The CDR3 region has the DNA TGTGCCAGCAGTTCCCCGGCGAGCCTAGAGACCCAGTACTTC. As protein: CASSSPASLETQYF.

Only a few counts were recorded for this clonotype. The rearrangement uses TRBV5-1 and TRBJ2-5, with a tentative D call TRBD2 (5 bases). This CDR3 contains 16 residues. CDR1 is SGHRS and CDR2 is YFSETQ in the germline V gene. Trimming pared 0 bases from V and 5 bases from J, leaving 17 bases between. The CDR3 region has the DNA TGCGCCAGCAGCTTGGGGGTGGAAGGTCGCGGGGAGACCCAGTACTTC. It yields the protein CASSLGVEGRGETQYF.

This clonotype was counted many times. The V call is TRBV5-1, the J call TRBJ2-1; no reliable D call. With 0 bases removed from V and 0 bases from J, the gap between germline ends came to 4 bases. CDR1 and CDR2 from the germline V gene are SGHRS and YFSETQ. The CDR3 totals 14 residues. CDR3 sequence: CASSLDSSYNEQFF. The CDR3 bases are TGCGCCAGCAGCTTGGACAGCTCCTACAATGAGCAGTTCTTC.

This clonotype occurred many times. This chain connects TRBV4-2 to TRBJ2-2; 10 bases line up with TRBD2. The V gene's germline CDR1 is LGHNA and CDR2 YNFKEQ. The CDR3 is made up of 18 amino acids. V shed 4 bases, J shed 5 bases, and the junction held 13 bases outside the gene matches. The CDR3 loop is CASSPGGSGGAGTGELFF. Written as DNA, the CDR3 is TGTGCCAGCAGCCCCGGTGGAAGCGGGGGGGCGGGGACCGGGGAGCTGTTTTTT.

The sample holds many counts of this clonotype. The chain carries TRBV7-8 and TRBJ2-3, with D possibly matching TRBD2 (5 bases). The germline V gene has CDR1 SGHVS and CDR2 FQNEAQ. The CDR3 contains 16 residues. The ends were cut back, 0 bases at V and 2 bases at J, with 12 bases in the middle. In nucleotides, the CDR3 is TGTGCCAGCAGCTTAGCGCCCACTAGGGCCACAGATACGCAGTATTTT. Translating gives CASSLAPTRATDTQYF.

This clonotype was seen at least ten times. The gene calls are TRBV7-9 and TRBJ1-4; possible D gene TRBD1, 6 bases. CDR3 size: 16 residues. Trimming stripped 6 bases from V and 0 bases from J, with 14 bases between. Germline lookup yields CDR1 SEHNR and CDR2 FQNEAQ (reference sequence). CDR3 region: CASRAGDGPTNEKLFF. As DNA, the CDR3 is TGTGCCAGCAGGGCAGGGGACGGTCCAACTAATGAAAAACTGTTTTTT.

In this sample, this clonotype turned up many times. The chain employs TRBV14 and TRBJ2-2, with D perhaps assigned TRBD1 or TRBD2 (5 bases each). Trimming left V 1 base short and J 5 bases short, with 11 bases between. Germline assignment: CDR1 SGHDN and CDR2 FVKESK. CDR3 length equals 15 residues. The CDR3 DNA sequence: TGTGCCAGCAGCCAAGGGGGCGAGGGGACCGGGGAGCTGTTTTTT. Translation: CASSQGGEGTGELFF. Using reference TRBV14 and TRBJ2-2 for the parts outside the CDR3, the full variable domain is EAGVTQFPSHSVIEKGQTVTLRCDPISGHDNLYWYRRVMGKEIKFLLHFVKESKQDESGMPNNRFLAERTGGTYSTLKVQPAELEDSGVYFCASSQGGEGTGELFFGEGSRLTVL.

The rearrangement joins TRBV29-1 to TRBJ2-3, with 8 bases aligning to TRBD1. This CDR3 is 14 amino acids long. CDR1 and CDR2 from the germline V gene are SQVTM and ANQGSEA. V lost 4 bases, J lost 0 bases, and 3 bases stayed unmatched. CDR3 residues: CSVGTGYSTDTQYF. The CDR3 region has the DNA TGCAGCGTTGGGACAGGGTATAGCACAGATACGCAGTATTTT.

The CDR3 region is CASRWGNQETQYF. The CDR3 DNA reads TGTGCCAGCAGATGGGGGAACCAAGAGACCCAGTACTTC. The chain is built from TRBV27 and TRBJ2-5; either TRBD1 or TRBD2 may supply D (5 bases each). The germline V gene has CDR1 MNHEY and CDR2 SMNVEV (reference sequence). This CDR3 region has 13 residues. The germline V and J ends were trimmed by 6 bases and 0 bases, with 8 bases remaining between them.

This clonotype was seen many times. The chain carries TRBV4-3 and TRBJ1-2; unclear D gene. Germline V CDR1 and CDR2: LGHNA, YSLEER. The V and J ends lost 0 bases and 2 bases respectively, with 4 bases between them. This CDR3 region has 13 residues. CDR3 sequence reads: CASSQEQNYGYTF. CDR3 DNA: TGCGCCAGCAGCCAAGAACAGAACTATGGCTACACCTTC.

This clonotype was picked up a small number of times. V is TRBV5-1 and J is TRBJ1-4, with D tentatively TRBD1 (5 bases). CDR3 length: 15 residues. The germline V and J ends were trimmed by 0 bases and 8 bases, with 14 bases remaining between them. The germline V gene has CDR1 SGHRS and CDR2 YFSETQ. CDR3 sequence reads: CASSLAGGGTEKLFF. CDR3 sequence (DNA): TGCGCCAGCAGCTTGGCCGGGGGAGGGACCGAAAAACTGTTTTTT.

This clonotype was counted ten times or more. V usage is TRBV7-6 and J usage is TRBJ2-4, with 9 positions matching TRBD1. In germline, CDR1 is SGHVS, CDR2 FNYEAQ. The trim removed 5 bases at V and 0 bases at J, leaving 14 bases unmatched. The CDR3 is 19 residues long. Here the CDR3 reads CASSQEQGDRGLAKNIQYF. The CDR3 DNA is TGTGCCAGCAGCCAGGAACAGGGAGACAGGGGGTTAGCCAAAAACATTCAGTACTTC. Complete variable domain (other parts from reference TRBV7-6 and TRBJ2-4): GAGVSQSPRYKVTKRGQDVALRCDPISGHVSLYWYRQALGQGPEFLTYFNYEAQQDKSGLPNDRFSAERPEGSISTLTIQRTEQRDSAMYRCASSQEQGDRGLAKNIQYFGAGTRLSVL.

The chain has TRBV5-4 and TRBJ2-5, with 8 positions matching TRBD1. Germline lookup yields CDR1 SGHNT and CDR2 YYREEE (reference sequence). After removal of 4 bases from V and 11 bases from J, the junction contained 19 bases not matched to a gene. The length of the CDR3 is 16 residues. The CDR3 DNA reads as TGTGCCAGCAGCCCAGAAGGGCGGTTGGGACAGGTAGGACAGTACTTC. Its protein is CASSPEGRLGQVGQYF.

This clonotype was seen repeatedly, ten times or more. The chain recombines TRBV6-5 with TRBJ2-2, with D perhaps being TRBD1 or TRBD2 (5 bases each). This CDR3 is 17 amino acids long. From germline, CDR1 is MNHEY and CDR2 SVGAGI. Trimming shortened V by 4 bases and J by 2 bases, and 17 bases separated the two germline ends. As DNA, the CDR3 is TGTGCCAGCAGTTGGTCGGTGGGGGAGATAAACACCGGGGAGCTGTTTTTT. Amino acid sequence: CASSWSVGEINTGELFF.

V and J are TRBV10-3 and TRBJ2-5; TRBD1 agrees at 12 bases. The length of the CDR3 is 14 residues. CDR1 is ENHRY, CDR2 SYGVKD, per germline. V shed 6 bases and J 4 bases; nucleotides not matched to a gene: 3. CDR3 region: CAIRGDRGPETQYF. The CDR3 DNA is TGTGCCATCAGAGGGGACAGGGGGCCAGAGACCCAGTACTTC.

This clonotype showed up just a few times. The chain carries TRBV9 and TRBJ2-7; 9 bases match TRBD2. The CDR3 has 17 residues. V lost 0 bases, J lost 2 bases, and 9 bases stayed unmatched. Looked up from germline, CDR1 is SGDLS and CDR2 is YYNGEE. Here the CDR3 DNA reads TGTGCCAGCAGCGTAGGACCTGCTAGCGGGGCCACCTACGAGCAGTACTTC. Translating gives CASSVGPASGATYEQYF.

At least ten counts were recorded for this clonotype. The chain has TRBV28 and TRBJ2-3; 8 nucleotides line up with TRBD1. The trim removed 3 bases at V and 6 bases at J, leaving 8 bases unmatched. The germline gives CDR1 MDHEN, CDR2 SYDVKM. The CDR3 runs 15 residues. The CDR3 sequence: CASSLQGAGWDTQYF. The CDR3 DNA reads TGTGCCAGCAGTTTGCAGGGGGCGGGATGGGATACGCAGTATTTT.

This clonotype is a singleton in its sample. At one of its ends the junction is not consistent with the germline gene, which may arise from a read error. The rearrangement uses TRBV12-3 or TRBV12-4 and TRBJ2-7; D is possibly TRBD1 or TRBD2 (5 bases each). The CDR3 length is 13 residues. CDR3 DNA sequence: TGTACCAGCAGTTTGGTTTCCGGGACCGAGCAGTACTTC. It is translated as CTSSLVSGTEQYF.

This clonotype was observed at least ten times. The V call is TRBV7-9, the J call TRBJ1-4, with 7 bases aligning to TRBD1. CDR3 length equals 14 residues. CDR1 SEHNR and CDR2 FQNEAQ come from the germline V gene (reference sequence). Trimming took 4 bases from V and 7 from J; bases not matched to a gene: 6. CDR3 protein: CASSSTGRREKLFF. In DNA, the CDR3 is TGTGCCAGCAGCTCGACAGGGCGGCGTGAAAAACTGTTTTTT.

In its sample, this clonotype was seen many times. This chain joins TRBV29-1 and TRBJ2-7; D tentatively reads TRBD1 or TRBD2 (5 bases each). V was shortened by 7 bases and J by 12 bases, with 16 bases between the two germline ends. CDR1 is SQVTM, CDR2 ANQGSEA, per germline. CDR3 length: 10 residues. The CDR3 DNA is TGCAGCGCCTGGGGGACCGCGGGGTACTTC. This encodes CSAWGTAGYF.